Following are 25 T cell receptor beta chains from one sample sequenced in a study of blood T cell repertoires in COVID-19. TCRdb keeps only in-frame clones here, not all; method: immunoSEQ multiplex PCR. The sample lists around 250,000 clones, about 89% occurring once. Sequenced: PBMCs or T cells enriched from blood (not recorded which). Receptors were obtained from a human donor in a cohort exposed to, infected with or recovered from COVID-19 (not recorded which). The donor label of this sample is uncertain.

This clone was detected only once. This chain connects TRBV28 to TRBJ1-2; TRBD1 is a possible D gene (5 bases). Germline V gene sequence: CDR1 MDHEN, CDR2 SYDVKM. The CDR3 loop spans 14 amino acids. The V and J ends lost 2 bases and 5 bases respectively, with 12 bases between them. The CDR3 nucleotides read TGTGCCAGCAGTTTAGACAGCATGAGGTATGGCTACACCTTC. Residues: CASSLDSMRYGYTF.

This sequence joins TRBV3-1 (or the pseudogene TRBV3-2) and TRBJ1-2; D gene unclear. Trimming left V 3 bases short and J 8 bases short, with 16 bases between. The CDR3 is 14 amino acids. Germline loops: CDR1 LGHDT, CDR2 YNNKEL (reference sequence). In nucleotides, the CDR3 is TGTGCCAGCAGCCACTTCCCTCGAGAGCAAGGCTACACCTTC. Translation gives CASSHFPREQGYTF.

This clone was counted once. Other DNA sequences in the sample encode the same CDR3. V gene TRBV5-6 combines with J gene TRBJ2-3; D is undetermined. Trimming removed 5 bases at V and 1 base at J, with 5 bases between. The CDR3 contains 12 residues. Germline CDR1 and CDR2: SGHDT and YYEEEE. This CDR3 reads CASRRGTDTQYF. CDR3 bases: TGTGCCAGCAGACGGGGCACAGATACGCAGTATTTT. Full variable domain (missing parts from reference TRBV5-6 and TRBJ2-3): DAGVTQSPTHLIKTRGQQVTLRCSPKSGHDTVSWYQQALGQGPQFIFQYYEEEERQRGNFPDRFSGHQFPNYSSELNVNALLLGDSALYLCASRRGTDTQYFGPGTRLTVL.

The V and J genes are TRBV10-3 and TRBJ2-7, with TRBD1 identical over 7 bases. The germline V gene has CDR1 ENHRY and CDR2 SYGVKD. V trimming: 7 bases; J trimming: 4 bases; junction bases outside the gene matches: 13. This CDR3 spans 15 amino acids. Written as DNA, the CDR3 is TGTGCCATCACCCCGGCGGGCAGGGGGTCGTACGAGCAGTACTTC. This codes for CAITPAGRGSYEQYF.

V is TRBV2 and J is TRBJ2-1; possibly TRBD1 for D (6 bases). This CDR3 has 15 residues. Deletions cut 1 base from V and 8 bases from J, with 15 bases between. CDR1 and CDR2 from the germline V gene are SNHLY and FYNNEI. As DNA, the CDR3 is TGTGCCAGCAGTGAAGGCGACAGGTCTGGCGATGAGCAGTTCTTC. Its protein product is CASSEGDRSGDEQFF.

V gene TRBV10-3 combines with J gene TRBJ1-4, with D unclear. The CDR3 loop spans 12 amino acids. V shed 6 bases and J shed 5 bases, with 7 bases lying between them. The germline CDR1 and CDR2 sequences are ENHRY and SYGVKD. Here the CDR3 DNA reads TGTGCCATCAGCTTCACAAATGAAAAACTGTTTTTT. Translated, it gives CAISFTNEKLFF.

The genes are TRBV30 and TRBJ1-2; D remains unclear. Germline values: CDR1 GTSNPN, CDR2 SVGIG (reference sequence). V dropped 4 bases and J dropped 5 bases, with 11 bases sitting between them. CDR3 length: 12 residues. The CDR3 nucleotides read TGTGCCTGGATCAGGAATACGTATGGCTACACCTTC. It codes for CAWIRNTYGYTF.

V usage is TRBV6-5 and J usage is TRBJ1-1; no definite D call. The CDR3 runs 14 residues. Germline V gene data show CDR1 as MNHEY and CDR2 as SVGAGI. V lost 0 bases and J 0 bases, leaving 5 bases between the germline ends. The CDR3 coding sequence is TGTGCCAGCAGTTACTCCCCCGTGAACACTGAAGCTTTCTTT. Its protein is CASSYSPVNTEAFF.

V and J are TRBV25-1 and TRBJ2-2; a weak D match, TRBD1 (6 bases). The V end lost 4 bases, the J end lost 6 bases, and 9 bases lay between the germline ends. This CDR3 has 13 amino acids. The germline CDR1 and CDR2 sequences are MGHDK and SYGVNS. The CDR3 protein is CASSGQGSGELFF. CDR3 nucleotides: TGTGCCAGCAGTGGTCAGGGGTCCGGGGAGCTGTTTTTT.

V gene TRBV29-1 combines with J gene TRBJ2-3, with 10 bases identical to TRBD1. The ends lost 6 bases at V and 3 bases at J; junction bases unmatched: 15. Germline CDR1 SQVTM, CDR2 ANQGSEA. The CDR3 has 17 residues. DNA for the CDR3: TGCAGCGTCCGTTCGGAGGCTCGGACAGGGGGAACAGATACGCAGTATTTT. Translation gives CSVRSEARTGGTDTQYF.

This sequence joins TRBV6-5 and TRBJ1-5, with 7 bases lining up with TRBD1. The CDR3 extends over 15 amino acids. After removal of 6 bases from V and 1 base from J, the junction contained 6 bases not matched to a gene. The germline V gene encodes CDR1 MNHEY and CDR2 SVGAGI. The chain's CDR3 is CASRRQGVSNQPQHF. For the CDR3, the DNA is TGTGCCAGCAGGCGACAGGGTGTGAGCAATCAGCCCCAGCATTTT.

The chain couples TRBV6-6 to TRBJ2-7, with D possibly being TRBD1 (6 bases). Between the trimmed V and J ends, which lost 3 bases and 6 bases, there was a span of 9 bases. Germline-derived CDR1 and CDR2 are MNHNY and SVGAGI (reference sequence). The CDR3 covers 12 residues. CDR3 residues: CASSYVRGEQYF. DNA for the CDR3: TGTGCCAGCAGTTATGTCAGGGGCGAGCAGTACTTC.

The V call is TRBV7-9, the J call TRBJ1-5, with D tentatively TRBD1 (6 bases). This CDR3 comprises 15 residues. V was shortened by 4 bases and J by 3 bases, with 13 bases between the two germline ends. The germline gives CDR1 SEHNR, CDR2 FQNEAQ (reference sequence). The CDR3 DNA sequence: TGTGCCAGCAGCTCACAGGGTGGCGTCAATCAGCCCCAGCATTTT. Translation: CASSSQGGVNQPQHF. Filled out from reference TRBV7-9 and TRBJ1-5, the complete variable domain reads DTGVSQNPRHKITKRGQNVTFRCDPISEHNRLYWYRQTLGQGPEFLTYFQNEAQLEKSRLLSDRFSAERPKGSFSTLEIQRTEQGDSAMYLCASSSQGGVNQPQHFGDGTRLSIL.

This chain uses TRBV5-1 with TRBJ1-2; D might be TRBD1 (5 bases). There are 12 residues in the CDR3. The ends were cut back, 4 bases at V and 6 bases at J, with 10 bases in the middle. Germline V gene data show CDR1 as SGHRS and CDR2 as YFSETQ. In nucleotides, the CDR3 is TGCGCCAGCAGCCCGAGCAGGGATGGCTACACCTTC. Translated: CASSPSRDGYTF.

This CDR3 is CASSQLDRADTQYF. In DNA, the CDR3 is TGTGCCAGCAGCCAATTGGACAGGGCGGATACGCAGTATTTT. The rearrangement joins TRBV3-1 (or the pseudogene TRBV3-2) to TRBJ2-3, with 8 bases matching TRBD1. Trimming took 2 bases from V and 6 from J; bases not matched to a gene: 4. CDR1 is LGHDT, CDR2 YNNKEL, per germline (reference sequence). The CDR3 covers 14 residues.

This chain links TRBV9 with TRBJ2-5; TRBD2 matches at 14 bases. V shed 4 bases, J shed 6 bases, and the junction held 5 bases outside the gene matches. Germline CDR1 and CDR2: SGDLS and YYNGEE. The length of the CDR3 is 15 residues. The chain's CDR3 is CASSQTSGGEKTQYF. The CDR3 nucleotides are TGTGCCAGCAGCCAGACTAGCGGGGGGGAGAAGACCCAGTACTTC.

The gene calls are TRBV7-9 and TRBJ1-2; D unresolved. The CDR3 runs to 14 residues. Trimming cost V 3 bases and J 7 bases, with 15 bases left between them. Germline V gene sequence: CDR1 SEHNR, CDR2 FQNEAQ (reference sequence). In DNA, the CDR3 is TGTGCCAGCAGCTTGGGAGGACGCGTAGGTGGCTACACCTTC. It encodes CASSLGGRVGGYTF. Drawing the rest from reference TRBV7-9 and TRBJ1-2, the complete variable domain is DTGVSQNPRHKITKRGQNVTFRCDPISEHNRLYWYRQTLGQGPEFLTYFQNEAQLEKSRLLSDRFSAERPKGSFSTLEIQRTEQGDSAMYLCASSLGGRVGGYTFGSGTRLTVV.

This chain joins TRBV11-2 and TRBJ1-5; D is uncertain. Trimming took off 6 bases at V and 2 bases at J, with 17 bases between the two ends. The CDR3 spans 16 residues. Germline V CDR1 and CDR2: SGHAT, FQNNGV. The CDR3 DNA follows: TGTGCCAGCAGGTCTGGGTGGGGAGGTGGCAATCAGCCCCAGCATTTT. This codes for CASRSGWGGGNQPQHF.

The chain carries TRBV9 and TRBJ1-1; 9 nucleotides line up with TRBD1. This CDR3 spans 15 amino acids. Germline loops: CDR1 SGDLS, CDR2 YYNGEE. V lost 3 bases and J lost 11; bases outside the gene matches: 14. Here the CDR3 reads CASSAGDRERENAFF. For the CDR3, the DNA is TGTGCCAGCAGCGCCGGGGACAGGGAAAGGGAAAACGCTTTCTTT.

V and J are TRBV6-5 and TRBJ1-1, with D possibly matching TRBD1 (6 bases). V was pared by 2 bases and J by 2 bases, with 12 bases between. Germline CDR1 and CDR2: MNHEY and SVGAGI. The CDR3 totals 15 residues. CDR3: CASSYEGQFNTEAFF. CDR3 in DNA: TGTGCCAGCAGTTACGAGGGACAATTTAACACTGAAGCTTTCTTT.

The chain joins TRBV19 to TRBJ1-2; weak D call: TRBD1 (5 bases). Germline V CDR1 and CDR2: LNHDA, SQIVND (reference sequence). The germline V and J ends were trimmed by 8 bases and 4 bases, with 17 bases remaining between them. CDR3 length: 14 residues. The CDR3 region is CASSETGGAYGYTF. CDR3 sequence (DNA): TGTGCCAGTTCCGAAACGGGGGGTGCCTATGGCTACACCTTC. The whole variable domain, filled in from reference TRBV19 and TRBJ1-2, reads DGGITQSPKYLFRKEGQNVTLSCEQNLNHDAMYWYRQDPGQGLRLIYYSQIVNDFQKGDIAEGYSVSREKKESFPLTVTSAQKNPTAFYLCASSETGGAYGYTFGSGTRLTVV.

The chain employs TRBV7-8 and TRBJ2-2; no firm D call. The V end lost 1 base, the J end lost 0 bases, and 6 bases lay between the germline ends. The germline CDR1 and CDR2 sequences are SGHVS and FQNEAQ. There are 15 residues in the CDR3. This chain's CDR3 is CASSLVLSNTGELFF. In DNA form, the CDR3 reads TGTGCCAGCAGCTTAGTACTGTCGAACACCGGGGAGCTGTTTTTT.

V and J are TRBV19 and TRBJ2-1, with a possible D match to TRBD2 (5 bases). The germline V and J ends were trimmed by 6 bases and 6 bases, with 12 bases remaining between them. The CDR3 is made up of 13 amino acids. Germline CDR1 and CDR2: LNHDA and SQIVND (reference sequence). The CDR3 region is CASREGFFNEQFF. The CDR3, as DNA: TGTGCCAGTAGAGAGGGATTTTTCAATGAGCAGTTCTTC.

This clone has just one count. The rearrangement links TRBV18 to TRBJ2-1; 10 bases match TRBD2. The CDR3 length is 15 residues. With 1 base clipped from V and 9 bases from J, the junction kept 6 bases outside the gene matches. Germline lookup yields CDR1 KGHSH and CDR2 LQKENI. CDR3 nucleotide sequence: TGTGCCAGCTCACCACGAAGCGGGGGGGCGGCTGAGCAGTTCTTC. Its protein product is CASSPRSGGAAEQFF. The full variable domain, completed using reference TRBV18 and TRBJ2-1, is NAGVMQNPRHLVRRRGQEARLRCSPMKGHSHVYWYRQLPEEGLKFMVYLQKENIIDESGMPKERFSAEFPKEGPSILRIQQVVRGDSAAYFCASSPRSGGAAEQFFGPGTRLTVL.

V usage is TRBV19 and J usage is TRBJ1-1; 8 bases align to TRBD1. In germline, CDR1 is LNHDA, CDR2 SQIVND (reference sequence). There are 15 residues in the CDR3. With 3 bases clipped from V and 0 bases from J, the junction kept 3 bases outside the gene matches. The CDR3 loop reads CASSMEDRVNTEAFF. DNA for the CDR3: TGTGCCAGTAGTATGGAGGACAGGGTGAACACTGAAGCTTTCTTT.